This T cell receptor (beta chain) is from a study of Graves' ophthalmopathy and Graves' hyperthyroidism. Amplification of TCR beta CDR3 regions used RNA transcripts. Following a first-round RT-PCR that used HTBI primers, a second-round multiplex PCR was carried out. TCRdb processed the multiplex PCR reads anew with MiXCR; each CDR3 protein has one entry. Seen here are about 1.1 million distinct CDR3 sequences, approximately 35% observed once, and the top ten hold around 10%. In germline, CDR1 is ENHRY, CDR2 SYGVKD. This CDR3 has 14 residues. This clonotype has a count of ten or more. The junction and the germline gene differ at one end; a read error may be behind it. Diagnosis used clinical symptoms, serum thyroxine, TRAb, thyroid ultrasound and orbital computed tomography.

The origin of this receptor is an adult man with Graves' hyperthyroidism. This chain connects TRBV10-3 to TRBJ2-2; TRBD1 might be the D (6 bases). The sequencing sample was made of peripheral blood or thyroid tissue (not recorded which). The CDR3 coding sequence is TGTACCATCAGTGAACAGGGCCCCACCGGGGAGCTGTTTTTT. This gives the protein CTISEQGPTGELFF.